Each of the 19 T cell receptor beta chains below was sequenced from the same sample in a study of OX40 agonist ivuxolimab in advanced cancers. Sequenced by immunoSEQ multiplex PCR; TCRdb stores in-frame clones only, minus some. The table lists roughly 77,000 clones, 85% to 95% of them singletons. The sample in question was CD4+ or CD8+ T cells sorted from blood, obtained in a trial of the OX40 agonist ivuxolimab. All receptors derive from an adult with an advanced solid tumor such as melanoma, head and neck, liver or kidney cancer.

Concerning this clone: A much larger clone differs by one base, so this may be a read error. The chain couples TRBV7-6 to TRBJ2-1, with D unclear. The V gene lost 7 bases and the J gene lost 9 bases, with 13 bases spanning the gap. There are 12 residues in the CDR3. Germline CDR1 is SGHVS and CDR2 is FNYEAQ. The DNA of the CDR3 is TGTGCCAGCAACTTCGACGGACCTGAGCAGTTCTTC. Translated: CASNFDGPEQFF.

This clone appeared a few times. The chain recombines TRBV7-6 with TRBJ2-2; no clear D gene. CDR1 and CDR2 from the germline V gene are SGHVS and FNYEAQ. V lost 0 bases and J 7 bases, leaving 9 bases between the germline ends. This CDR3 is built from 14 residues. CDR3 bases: TGTGCCAGCAGCTTAGCGTCGGCAGGCGGGGAGCTGTTTTTT. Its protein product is CASSLASAGGELFF.

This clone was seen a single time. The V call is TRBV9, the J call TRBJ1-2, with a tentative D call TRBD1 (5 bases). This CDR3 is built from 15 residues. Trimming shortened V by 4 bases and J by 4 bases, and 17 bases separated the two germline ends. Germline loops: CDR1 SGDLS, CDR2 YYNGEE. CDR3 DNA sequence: TGTGCCAGCAGCACCCGGGGGTCAGGTGGCTATGGCTACACCTTC. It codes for CASSTRGSGGYGYTF.

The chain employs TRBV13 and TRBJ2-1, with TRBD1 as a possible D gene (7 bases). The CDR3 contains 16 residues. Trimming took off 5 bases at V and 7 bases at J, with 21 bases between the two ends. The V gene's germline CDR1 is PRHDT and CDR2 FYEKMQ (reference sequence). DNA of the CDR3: TGTGCCAGCAGCAGAACCGACAGGGAGGCATGGAATGAGCAGTTCTTC. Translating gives CASSRTDREAWNEQFF.

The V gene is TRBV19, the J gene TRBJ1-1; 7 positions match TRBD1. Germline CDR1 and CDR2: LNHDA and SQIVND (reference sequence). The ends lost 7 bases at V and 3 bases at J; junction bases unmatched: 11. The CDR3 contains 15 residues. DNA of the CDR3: TGTGCCAGTACCCCCGACAGGGAAGGTGACACTGAAGCTTTCTTT. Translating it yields CASTPDREGDTEAFF.

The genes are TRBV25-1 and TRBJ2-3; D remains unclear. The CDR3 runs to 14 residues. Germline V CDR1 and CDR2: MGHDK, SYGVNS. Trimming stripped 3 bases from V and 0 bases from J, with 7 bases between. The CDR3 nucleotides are TGTGCCAGCAGTGACGCGACTAGCACAGATACGCAGTATTTT. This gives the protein CASSDATSTDTQYF.

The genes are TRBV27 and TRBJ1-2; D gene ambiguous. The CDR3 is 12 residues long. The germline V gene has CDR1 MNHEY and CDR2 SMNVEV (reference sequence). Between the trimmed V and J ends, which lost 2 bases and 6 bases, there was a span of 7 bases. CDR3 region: CASSLGGDGYTF. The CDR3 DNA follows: TGTGCCAGCAGTTTAGGAGGAGATGGCTACACCTTC.

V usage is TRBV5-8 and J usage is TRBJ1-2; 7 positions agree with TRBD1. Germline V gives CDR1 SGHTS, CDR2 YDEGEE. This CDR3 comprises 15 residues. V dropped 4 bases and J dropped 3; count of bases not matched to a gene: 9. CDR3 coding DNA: TGTGCCAGCAGCACCCGGGACAGTCACGACTATGGCTACACCTTC. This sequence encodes CASSTRDSHDYGYTF.

CDR3 nucleotide sequence: TGTGCCAGCAGTTATGGGGCTGAGAACACTGAAGCTTTCTTT. Translated: CASSYGAENTEAFF. The J gene is TRBJ1-1, the V gene TRBV6-5; possible D gene TRBD1, 5 bases. Trimming took 3 bases from V and 1 from J, leaving 9 bases between them. Germline CDR1 and CDR2: MNHEY and SVGAGI. The CDR3 runs to 14 residues.

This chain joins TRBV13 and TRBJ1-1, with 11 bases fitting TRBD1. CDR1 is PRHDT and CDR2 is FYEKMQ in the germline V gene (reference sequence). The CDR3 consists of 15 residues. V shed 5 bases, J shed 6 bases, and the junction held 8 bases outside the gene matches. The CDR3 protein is CASSPGQGANSEAFF. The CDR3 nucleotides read TGTGCCAGCAGCCCCGGACAGGGGGCCAACTCTGAAGCTTTCTTT.

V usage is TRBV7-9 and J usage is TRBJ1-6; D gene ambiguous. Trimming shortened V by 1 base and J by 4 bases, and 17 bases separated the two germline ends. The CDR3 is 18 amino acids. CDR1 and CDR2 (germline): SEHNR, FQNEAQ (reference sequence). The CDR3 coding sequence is TGTGCCAGCAGCTTAGTGGTGGCAGTTCACGATTATAATTCACCCCTCCACTTT. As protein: CASSLVVAVHDYNSPLHF.

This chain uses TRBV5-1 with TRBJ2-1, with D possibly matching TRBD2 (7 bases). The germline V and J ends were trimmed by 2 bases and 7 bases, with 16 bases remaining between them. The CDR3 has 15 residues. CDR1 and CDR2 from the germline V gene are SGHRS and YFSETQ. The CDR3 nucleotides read TGCGCCAGCAGCTTTTGGGGGGGCTCTCTTAATGAGCAGTTCTTC. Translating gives CASSFWGGSLNEQFF.

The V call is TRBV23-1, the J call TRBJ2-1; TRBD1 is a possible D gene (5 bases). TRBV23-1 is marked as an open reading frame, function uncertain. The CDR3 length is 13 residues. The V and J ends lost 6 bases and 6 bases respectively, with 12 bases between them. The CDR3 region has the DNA TGCGCCAGCAGCCTCTACAGGACCAATGAGCAGTTCTTC. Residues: CASSLYRTNEQFF.

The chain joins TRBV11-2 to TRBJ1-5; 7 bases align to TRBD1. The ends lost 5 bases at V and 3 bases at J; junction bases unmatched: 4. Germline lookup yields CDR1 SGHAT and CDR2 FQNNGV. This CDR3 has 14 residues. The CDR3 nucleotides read TGTGCCAGCAGCCAGGGACAGTCCAATCAGCCCCAGCATTTT. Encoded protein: CASSQGQSNQPQHF. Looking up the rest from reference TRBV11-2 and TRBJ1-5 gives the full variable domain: EAGVAQSPRYKIIEKRQSVAFWCNPISGHATLYWYQQILGQGPKLLIQFQNNGVVDDSQLPKDRFSAERLKGVDSTLKIQPAKLEDSAVYLCASSQGQSNQPQHFGDGTRLSIL.

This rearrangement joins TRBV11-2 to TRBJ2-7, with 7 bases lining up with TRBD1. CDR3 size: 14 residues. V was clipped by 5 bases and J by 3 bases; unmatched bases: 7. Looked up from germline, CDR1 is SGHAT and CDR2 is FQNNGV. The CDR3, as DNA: TGTGCCAGCAGCATAATACAGGGGAGCTACGAGCAGTACTTC. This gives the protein CASSIIQGSYEQYF.

The DNA of the CDR3 is TGCGCCACCGGGGCTACACAGGGAGATTATGGCTACACCTTC. Its translation is CATGATQGDYGYTF. This chain links TRBV10-2 with TRBJ1-2, with D possibly TRBD1 on 6 matching bases. The V and J ends lost 10 bases and 5 bases respectively, with 20 bases between them. This CDR3 is 14 amino acids long. The V gene's germline CDR1 is WSHSY and CDR2 SAAADI.

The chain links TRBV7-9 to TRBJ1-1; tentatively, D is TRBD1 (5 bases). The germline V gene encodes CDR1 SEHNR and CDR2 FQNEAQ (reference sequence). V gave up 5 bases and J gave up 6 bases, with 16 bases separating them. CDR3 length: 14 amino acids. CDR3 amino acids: CASSAFGGAAEAFF. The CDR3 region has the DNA TGTGCCAGCAGCGCCTTTGGAGGGGCCGCTGAAGCTTTCTTT.

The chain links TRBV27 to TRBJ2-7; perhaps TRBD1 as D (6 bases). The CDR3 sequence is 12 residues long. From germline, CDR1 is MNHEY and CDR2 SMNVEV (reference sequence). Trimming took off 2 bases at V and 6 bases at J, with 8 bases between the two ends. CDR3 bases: TGTGCCAGCAGTTTAGCGACAGGCGAGCAGTACTTC. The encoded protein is CASSLATGEQYF.

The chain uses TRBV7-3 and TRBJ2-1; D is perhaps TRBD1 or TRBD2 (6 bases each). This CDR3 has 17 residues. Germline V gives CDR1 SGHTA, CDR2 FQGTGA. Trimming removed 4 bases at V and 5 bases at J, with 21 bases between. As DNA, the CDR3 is TGTGCCAGCAGCTCCCGAGGCGGGGTCACAGGGAACAATGAGCAGTTCTTC. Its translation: CASSSRGGVTGNNEQFF.